This entry lists 4 T cell receptor beta chains sequenced from one sample in a study of breast tumors, draining lymph nodes, adjacent tissues. MiXCR, applied by TCRdb to the multiplex PCR reads, yields one record per CDR3 protein. Of hundreds of thousands of distinct CDR3 sequences listed, approximately 30% are singletons. Breast cancer patients provided tissue from their axillary draining lymph nodes. What was sequenced was axillary lymph node tissue. Every receptor here comes from a female donor with breast cancer. Some clones in this sample may be carry-over from other donors' samples.

This clonotype has a count of ten or more. The gene calls are TRBV12-3 or TRBV12-4 and TRBJ2-1; D is ambiguous. This CDR3 has 17 residues. V was cut by 5 bases and J by 2 bases, with 19 bases left in between. The CDR3 spells CASSLLIHSSTYNEQFF. DNA for the CDR3: TGTGCCAGCAGTCTTCTGATCCATTCCTCGACCTACAATGAGCAGTTCTTC.

This clonotype was detected ten times or more. This chain joins TRBV24-1 and TRBJ2-1; 9 bases match TRBD2. The CDR3 is made up of 14 amino acids. The germline CDR1 and CDR2 sequences are KGHDR and SFDVKD. Trimming removed 0 bases from V and 7 bases from J; junction bases left unmatched: 0. CDR3 DNA sequence: TGTGCCACCAGTGATTTGACTAGCGGGAATGAGCAGTTCTTC. It codes for CATSDLTSGNEQFF.

This clonotype showed up many times. The chain links TRBV27 to TRBJ1-2; possible D gene TRBD1, 6 bases. V was shortened by 3 bases and J by 5 bases, with 10 bases between the two germline ends. There are 13 residues in the CDR3. The V gene's germline CDR1 is MNHEY and CDR2 SMNVEV (reference sequence). CDR3 protein: CASSFGRGYGYTF. CDR3 sequence (DNA): TGTGCCAGCAGTTTTGGCAGGGGATATGGCTACACCTTC.

This clonotype was observed many times. The chain has TRBV20-1 and TRBJ2-3, with D perhaps TRBD2 (6 bases). V was trimmed by 3 bases and J by 2 bases, leaving 12 bases between them. The germline gives CDR1 DFQATT, CDR2 SNEGSKA (reference sequence). The CDR3 runs 14 residues. The CDR3 DNA reads as TGCAGTGCTAGCGGAGGGGCGAACACAGATACGCAGTATTTT. It codes for CSASGGANTDTQYF.